Sequencing of this TCR beta chain was carried out in a study of CD8 T cells in ankylosing spondylitis. Study-wide results and caveats: Reactive arthritis synovial fluid and blood were previously reported to contain some motif variants. A TCR beta motif of 7 to 9 highly homologous variants seemed to mark ankylosing spondylitis blood. CD8+ cells made up the disease-linked clones, which were relatively rare in peripheral blood. As reported, disease-linked clones showed significant enrichment in matched ankylosing spondylitis synovial fluid.

CDR3 length: 14 residues. Germline CDR1 is ENHRY and CDR2 is SYGVKD. V shed 2 bases, J shed 2 bases, and the junction held 0 bases outside the gene matches. This clonotype has just a few counts. The target antigen is unknown. For TCR beta, libraries came from quantitative 5'-RACE with molecular barcodes. TCRdb called the 5' RACE reads again in MiXCR, with one record for every CDR3 protein. The sample holds 470,000 or so distinct CDR3 sequences, roughly 25% seen once. This rearrangement joins TRBV10-3 to TRBJ2-1, with 7 bases aligning to TRBD1. This receptor was obtained from a male donor with ankylosing spondylitis. Sequenced sample: blood, either unsorted or a sorted T cell fraction (not recorded which). This CDR3 reads CAISETGAYNEQFF. CDR3 DNA: TGTGCCATCAGTGAGACAGGGGCCTACAATGAGCAGTTCTTC.